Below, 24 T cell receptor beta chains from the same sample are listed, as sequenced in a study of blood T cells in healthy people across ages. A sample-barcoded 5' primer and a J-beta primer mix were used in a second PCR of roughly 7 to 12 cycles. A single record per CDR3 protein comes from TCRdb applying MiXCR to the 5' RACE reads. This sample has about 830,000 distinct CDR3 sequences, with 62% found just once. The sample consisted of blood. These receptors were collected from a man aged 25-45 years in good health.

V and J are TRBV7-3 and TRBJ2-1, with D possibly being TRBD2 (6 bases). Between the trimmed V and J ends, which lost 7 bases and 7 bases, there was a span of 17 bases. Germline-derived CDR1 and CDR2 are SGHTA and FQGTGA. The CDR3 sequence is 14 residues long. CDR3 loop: CASMPPGRGNEQFF. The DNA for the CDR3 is TGTGCCAGCATGCCTCCGGGACGGGGGAATGAGCAGTTCTTC.

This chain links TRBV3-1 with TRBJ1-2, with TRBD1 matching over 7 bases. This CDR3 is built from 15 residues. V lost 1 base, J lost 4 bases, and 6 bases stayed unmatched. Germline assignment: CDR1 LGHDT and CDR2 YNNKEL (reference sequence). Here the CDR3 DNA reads TGTGCCAGCAGCCAAGTGTCAGGGGGGGGCTATGGCTACACCTTC. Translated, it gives CASSQVSGGGYGYTF.

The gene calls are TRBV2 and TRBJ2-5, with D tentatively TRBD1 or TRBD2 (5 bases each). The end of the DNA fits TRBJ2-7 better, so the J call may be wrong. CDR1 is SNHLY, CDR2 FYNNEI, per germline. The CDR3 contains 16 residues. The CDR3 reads CASRGPGPHFPYEQYF. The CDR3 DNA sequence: TGTGCCAGCAGAGGTCCGGGACCGCATTTTCCCTACGAGCAGTACTTC.

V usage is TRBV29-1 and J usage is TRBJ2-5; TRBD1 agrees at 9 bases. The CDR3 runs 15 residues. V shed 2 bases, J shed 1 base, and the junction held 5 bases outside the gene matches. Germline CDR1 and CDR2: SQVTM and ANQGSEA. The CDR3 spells CSVESDRGFQETQYF. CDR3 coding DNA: TGCAGCGTTGAATCAGACAGGGGGTTCCAAGAGACCCAGTACTTC. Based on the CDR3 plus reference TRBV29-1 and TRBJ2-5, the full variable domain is SAVISQKPSRDICQRGTSLTIQCQVDSQVTMMFWYRQQPGQSLTLIATANQGSEATYESGFVIDKFPISRPNLTFSTLTVSNMSPEDSSIYLCSVESDRGFQETQYFGPGTRLLVL.

CDR3 residues: CASSTTGPLGQETQYF. The DNA of the CDR3 is TGTGCCAGCAGTACCACAGGTCCCCTAGGCCAAGAGACCCAGTACTTC. The chain employs TRBV28 and TRBJ2-5; maybe TRBD1 (5 bases). V was cut by 5 bases and J by 1 base, with 17 bases left in between. The CDR3 contains 16 residues. Germline CDR1 is MDHEN and CDR2 is SYDVKM.

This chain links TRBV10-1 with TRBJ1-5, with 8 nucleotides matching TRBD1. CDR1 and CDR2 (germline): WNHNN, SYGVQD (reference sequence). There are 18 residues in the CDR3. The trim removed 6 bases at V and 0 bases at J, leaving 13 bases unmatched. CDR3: CASSFLTGAINSNQPQHF. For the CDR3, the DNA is TGCGCCAGCAGCTTTTTGACAGGGGCGATTAATAGCAATCAGCCCCAGCATTTT.

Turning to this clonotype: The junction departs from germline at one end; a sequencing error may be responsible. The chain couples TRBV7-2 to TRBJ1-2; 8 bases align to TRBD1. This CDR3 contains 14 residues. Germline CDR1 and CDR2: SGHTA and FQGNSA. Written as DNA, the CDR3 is TGTGCCAGCAGATTAGGACAGGGACGATCTGGCTACACCTTC. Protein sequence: CASRLGQGRSGYTF.

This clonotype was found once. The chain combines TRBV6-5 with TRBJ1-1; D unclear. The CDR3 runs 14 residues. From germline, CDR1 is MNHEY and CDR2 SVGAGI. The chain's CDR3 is CVCFEPSANTEAFF. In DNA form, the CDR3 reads TGTGTCTGCTTCGAGCCTTCGGCTAACACTGAAGCTTTCTTT.

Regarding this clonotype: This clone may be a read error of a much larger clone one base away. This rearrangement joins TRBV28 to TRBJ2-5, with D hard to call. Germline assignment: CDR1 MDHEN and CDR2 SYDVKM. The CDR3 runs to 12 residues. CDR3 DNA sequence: TGTGCCAGCAGCCTCACGCAAGGGACCCAGTACTTC. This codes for CASSLTQGTQYF.

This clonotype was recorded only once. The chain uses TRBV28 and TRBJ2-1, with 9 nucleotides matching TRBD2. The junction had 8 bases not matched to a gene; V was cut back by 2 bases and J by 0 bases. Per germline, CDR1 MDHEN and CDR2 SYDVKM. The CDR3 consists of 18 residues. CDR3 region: CASSLGAGGPHSYNEQFF. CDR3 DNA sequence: TGTGCCAGCAGTTTAGGAGCGGGGGGTCCTCACTCCTACAATGAGCAGTTCTTC.

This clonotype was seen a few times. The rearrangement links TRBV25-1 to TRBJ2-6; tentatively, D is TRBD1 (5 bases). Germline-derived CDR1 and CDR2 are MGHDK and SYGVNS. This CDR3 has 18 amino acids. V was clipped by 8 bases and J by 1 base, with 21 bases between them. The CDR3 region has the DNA TGTGCCAGCCTTGGATGGCAGGGCCACTTGTCTGGGGCCAACGTCCTGACTTTC. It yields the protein CASLGWQGHLSGANVLTF.

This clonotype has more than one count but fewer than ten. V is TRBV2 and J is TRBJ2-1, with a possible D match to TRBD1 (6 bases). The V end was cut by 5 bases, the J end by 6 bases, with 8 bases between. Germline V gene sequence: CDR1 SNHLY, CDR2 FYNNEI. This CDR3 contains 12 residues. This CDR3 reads CASSKQGNEQFF. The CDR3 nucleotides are TGTGCCAGCAGTAAACAGGGCAATGAGCAGTTCTTC.

CDR3 sequence: CASSLFSTRPGNTIYF. The CDR3, as DNA: TGTGCCAGCAGCTTGTTCAGTACCAGACCTGGAAACACCATATATTTT. The V and J genes are TRBV5-5 and TRBJ1-3; unclear D gene. This CDR3 has 16 amino acids. Germline V lookup: CDR1 SGHKS, CDR2 YYEKEE (reference sequence). V shed 1 base and J shed 2 bases, with 13 bases lying between them.

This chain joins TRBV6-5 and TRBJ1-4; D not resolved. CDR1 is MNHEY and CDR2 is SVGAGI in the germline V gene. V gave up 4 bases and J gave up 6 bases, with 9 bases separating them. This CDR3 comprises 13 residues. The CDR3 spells CASSWAGDEKLFF. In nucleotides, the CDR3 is TGTGCCAGCAGTTGGGCAGGCGATGAAAAACTGTTTTTT.

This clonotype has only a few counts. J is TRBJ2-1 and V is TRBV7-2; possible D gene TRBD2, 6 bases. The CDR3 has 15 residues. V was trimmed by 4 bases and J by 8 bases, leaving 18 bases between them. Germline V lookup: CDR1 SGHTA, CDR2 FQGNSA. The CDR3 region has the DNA TGTGCCAGCAGCTCCCTGGGGACTCGGCGGGATGAGCAGTTCTTC. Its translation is CASSSLGTRRDEQFF. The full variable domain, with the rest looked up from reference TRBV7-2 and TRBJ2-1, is GAGVSQSPSNKVTEKGKDVELRCDPISGHTALYWYRQSLGQGLEFLIYFQGNSAPDKSGLPSDRFSAERTGGSVSTLTIQRTQQEDSAVYLCASSSLGTRRDEQFFGPGTRLTVL.

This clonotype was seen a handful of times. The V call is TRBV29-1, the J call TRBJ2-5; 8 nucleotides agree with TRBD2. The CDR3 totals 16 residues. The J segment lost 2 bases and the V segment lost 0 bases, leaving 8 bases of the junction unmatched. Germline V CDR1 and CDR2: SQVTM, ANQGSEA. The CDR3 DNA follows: TGCAGCGTTGAAGAGGCAGCGGGGGCCCCTCAAGAGACCCAGTACTTC. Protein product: CSVEEAAGAPQETQYF.

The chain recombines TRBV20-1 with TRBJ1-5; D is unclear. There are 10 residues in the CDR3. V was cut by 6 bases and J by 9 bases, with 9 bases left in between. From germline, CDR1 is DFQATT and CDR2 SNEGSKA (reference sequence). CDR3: CSAIIPPQHF. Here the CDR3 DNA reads TGCAGTGCCATTATCCCGCCCCAGCATTTT.

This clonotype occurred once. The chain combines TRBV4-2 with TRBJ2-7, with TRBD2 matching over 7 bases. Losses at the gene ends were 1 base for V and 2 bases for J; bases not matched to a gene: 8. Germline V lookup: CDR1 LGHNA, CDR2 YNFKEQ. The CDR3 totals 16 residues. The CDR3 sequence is CASSQASGVFPYEQYF. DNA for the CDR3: TGTGCCAGCAGCCAAGCCAGCGGGGTATTTCCCTACGAGCAGTACTTC.

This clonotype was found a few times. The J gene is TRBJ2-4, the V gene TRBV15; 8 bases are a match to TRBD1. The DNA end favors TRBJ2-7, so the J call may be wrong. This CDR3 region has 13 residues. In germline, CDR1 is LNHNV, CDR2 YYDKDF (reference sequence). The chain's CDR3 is CATSMDRADEQYF. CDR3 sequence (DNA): TGTGCCACCAGTATGGACAGGGCTGACGAGCAGTACTTC.

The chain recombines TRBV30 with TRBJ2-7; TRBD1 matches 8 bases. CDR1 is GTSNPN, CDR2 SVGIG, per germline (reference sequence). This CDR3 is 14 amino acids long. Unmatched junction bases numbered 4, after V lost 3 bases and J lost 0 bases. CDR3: CAWSRDRSSYEQYF. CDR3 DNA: TGTGCCTGGAGCCGGGACAGGAGCTCCTACGAGCAGTACTTC.

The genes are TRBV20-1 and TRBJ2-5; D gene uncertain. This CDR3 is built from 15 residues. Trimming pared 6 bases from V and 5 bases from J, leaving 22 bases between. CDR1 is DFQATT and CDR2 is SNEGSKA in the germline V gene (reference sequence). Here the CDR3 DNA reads TGCAGTGCCTACCCGGGCGAGGAACCCGGGGAGACCCAGTACTTC. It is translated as CSAYPGEEPGETQYF.

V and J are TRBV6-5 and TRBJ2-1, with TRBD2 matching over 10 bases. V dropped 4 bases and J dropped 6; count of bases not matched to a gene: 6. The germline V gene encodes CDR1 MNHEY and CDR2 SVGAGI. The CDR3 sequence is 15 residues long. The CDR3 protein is CASSFIAGGSNEQFF. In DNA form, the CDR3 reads TGTGCCAGCAGTTTCATAGCGGGGGGCAGCAATGAGCAGTTCTTC.

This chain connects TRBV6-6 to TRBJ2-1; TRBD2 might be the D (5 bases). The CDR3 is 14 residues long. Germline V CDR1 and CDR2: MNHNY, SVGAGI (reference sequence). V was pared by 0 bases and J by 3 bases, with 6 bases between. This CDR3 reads CASSYSRDYNEQFF. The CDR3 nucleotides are TGTGCCAGCAGTTACTCCCGGGACTACAATGAGCAGTTCTTC.

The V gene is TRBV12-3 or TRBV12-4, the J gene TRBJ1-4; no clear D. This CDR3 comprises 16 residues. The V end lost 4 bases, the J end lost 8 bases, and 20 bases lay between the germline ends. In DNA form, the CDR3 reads TGTGCCAGCAGTTCGAGGGCAGAGGGAGGAAAGGAAAAACTGTTTTTT. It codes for CASSSRAEGGKEKLFF.